A selection of T cell receptor beta chains follows, all from one sample in a study of patients and donors after allogeneic stem cell transplantation. TCRdb called the RT-PCR reads again in MiXCR, with one record for every CDR3 protein. The repertoire holds roughly 200,000 distinct CDR3 sequences, with over 30% as singletons. Sequenced input: blood, either unsorted or a sorted T cell fraction (not recorded which). The receptors come from a human donor who was either an allogeneic HSCT recipient or a stem cell or donor lymphocyte infusion donor (not recorded which). It is not recorded whose cells these are; they may come from a transplant donor. Each CDR3 is given with its conserved first and last residue. A D gene is named only where the DNA matches it firmly. Expanded clones get a size class; other rows say once, few or many, or leave the size out.

TRBJ1-5 | NA | NA | TRBV7-2 | TGTGCCAGCAGCTTTTCTTCGGGGAATCAGCCCCAGCATTTT | CASSFSSGNQPQHF
TRBJ2-7 | few | TRBD2 | TRBV28 | TGTGCCAGCAGTTTCCTAGCGGGCCTATCCTACGAGCAGTACTTC | CASSFLAGLSYEQYF
TRBJ2-1 | many | NA | TRBV18 | TGTGCCAGCTCACCGGAGGGGGTAAGATCCTACAATGAGCAGTTCTTC | CASSPEGVRSYNEQFF
TRBJ2-1 | NA | NA | TRBV5-1 | TGCGCCAGCAGCGCAGGGACGGCCACCTACAATGAGCAGTTCTTC | CASSAGTATYNEQFF
TRBJ2-7 | few | NA | TRBV6-6 | TGTGCCAGCAGTTACTCGCCTGGGGGTCCGTCGTACTTC | CASSYSPGGPSYF
TRBJ2-7 | NA | TRBD2 | TRBV5-1 | TGCGCCAGCAGCTTGGGGTACACTAGCGGGTCCTCCTACGAGCAGTACTTC | CASSLGYTSGSSYEQYF
TRBJ2-3 | NA | TRBD1 | TRBV29-1 | TGCAGCGTTGGAGGACAGGGAAACACAGATACGCAGTATTTT | CSVGGQGNTDTQYF
TRBJ1-1 | NA | NA | TRBV5-1 | TGCGCCAGCAGTGACCCGAACACTGAAGCTTTCTTT | CASSDPNTEAFF
TRBJ1-1 | few | NA | TRBV7-2 | TGTGCCAGCAGCTTAGCAGGGATCGGCACTGAAGCTTTCTTT | CASSLAGIGTEAFF
TRBJ1-1 | NA | TRBD1 | TRBV6-6 | TGTGCCAGCAGTCTTACCGGGACAGTGAACACTGAAGCTTTCTTT | CASSLTGTVNTEAFF
TRBJ1-1 | NA | NA | TRBV9 | TGTGCCAGCAGCGTACCCCCGACAGTGAACACTGAAGCTTTCTTT | CASSVPPTVNTEAFF
TRBJ1-2 | few | NA | TRBV4-1 | TGCGCCAGCAGCCACTATTCCGGGGCCCTTGAGATGGGCTACACCTTC | CASSHYSGALEMGYTF
TRBJ1-5 | few | TRBD1 | TRBV28 | TGTGCCAGCAGTCCGGGACAGGGGGCGAGGTATCAGCCCCAGCATTTT | CASSPGQGARYQPQHF
TRBJ2-3 | few | NA | TRBV24-1 | TGTGCCACCAGTGATCCCGGGGAGACGGCCCGCACAGATACGCAGTATTTT | CATSDPGETARTDTQYF
TRBJ1-4 | NA | NA | TRBV2 | TGTGCCAGCAGCGTGACTGAGGCGGAAAAACTGTTTTTT | CASSVTEAEKLFF
TRBJ1-5 | few | NA | TRBV20-1 | TGCAGTGCTAGTCGTGTTGGGGGTCAGCCCCAGCATTTT | CSASRVGGQPQHF
TRBJ1-1 | NA | TRBD1 | TRBV29-1 | TGCAGCGTTTCCGGACAGGGGGCGAGGGAAGCTTTCTTT | CSVSGQGAREAFF
TRBJ1-2 | many | TRBD1 | TRBV20-1 | TGCAGTGCTAGAGCCCAAACCGGGACAGAAAATTATGGCTACACCTTC | CSARAQTGTENYGYTF
TRBJ2-1 | NA | NA | TRBV24-1 | TGTGCCACCAGTGGGGGGTTACACGCAGAGCAGTTCTTC | CATSGGLHAEQFF
TRBJ1-2 | NA | TRBD1 | TRBV28 | TGTGCCAGCACGGCGACAGGGAACTATGGGGACACCTTC | CASTATGNYGDTF
TRBJ2-1 | NA | NA | TRBV3-1 | TGTGCCAGCAGCCAACTGGGTGGTGAGCAGTTCTTC | CASSQLGGEQFF
TRBJ1-5 | NA | TRBD1 | TRBV12-3/TRBV12-4 | TGTGCCAGCAGCCGGGACAGACTCAATCAGCCCCAGCATTTT | CASSRDRLNQPQHF
TRBJ1-1 | NA | NA | TRBV7-9 | TGTGCCAGCAGCTTAGCGGGGAACCGAATGGCTTTCTTT | CASSLAGNRMAFF
TRBJ1-1 | many | NA | TRBV2 | TGTGCCAGCAGTTTCCAGGGCCACACTGAAGCTTTCTTT | CASSFQGHTEAFF
TRBJ1-6 | NA | TRBD1 | TRBV10-3 | TGTGCCATCAGTGAGCGACAGGGCGGTAATTCACCCCTCCACTTT | CAISERQGGNSPLHF
TRBJ1-2 | NA | NA | TRBV5-1 | TGCGCCAGCAGTCTCTTGCAGGGGACTACCAACTATGGCTACACCTTC | CASSLLQGTTNYGYTF
TRBJ1-5 | NA | TRBD1 | TRBV9 | TGTGCCAGCAGCCGGGACAGGGGGCGCAGTCAGCCCCAGCATTTT | CASSRDRGRSQPQHF
TRBJ1-1 | NA | NA | TRBV7-2 | TGTGCCAGCAGCTTAGATCTGGGAGAGGATGGGACTGAAGCTTTCTTT | CASSLDLGEDGTEAFF
TRBJ1-1 | NA | NA | TRBV20-1 | TGCAGTGCTTTTGCCTTAGGGCGGATGAACACTGAAGCTTTCTTT | CSAFALGRMNTEAFF
TRBJ2-7 | NA | NA | TRBV24-1 | TGTGCCACCAGTGATCAACAAGGCTGCAGCTACGAGCAGTACTTC | CATSDQQGCSYEQYF
TRBJ1-4 | NA | NA | TRBV20-1 | TGCAGTGCTAGTGGCCCGCTCAATGAAAAACTGTTTTTT | CSASGPLNEKLFF
TRBJ2-3 | NA | NA | TRBV6-5 | TGTGCCAGCAGTGGCCTGGCGGTCACAGATACGCAGTATTTT | CASSGLAVTDTQYF
TRBJ1-6 | NA | NA | TRBV5-1 | TGCGCCAGCAGATCCGGAGACCTAGCTCCCCTCCACTTT | CASRSGDLAPLHF
TRBJ1-5 | NA | NA | TRBV20-1 | TGCAGTGCTACGACCGGCGGGGGGAATCAGCCCCAGCATTTT | CSATTGGGNQPQHF
TRBJ1-5 | few | TRBD1 | TRBV27 | TGTGCCAGCAGCAGTACACCGGACAGGCCGCAGCCCCAGCATTTT | CASSSTPDRPQPQHF
TRBJ2-5 | once | NA | TRBV24-1 | TGTGCCACCAGTAACCGGGACGGAGGGGGCCAAGAGACCCAGTACTTC | CATSNRDGGGQETQYF
TRBJ1-3 | few | NA | TRBV27 | TGTGCCAGCAGTCGAGAAGCAGGGAGCTCTGGAAACACCATATATTTT | CASSREAGSSGNTIYF
TRBJ2-1 | NA | NA | TRBV20-1 | TGCAGTGCTAGCGGGGAGAATGAGCAGTTCTTC | CSASGENEQFF
TRBJ2-1 | NA | NA | TRBV24-1 | TGTGCCACCAGTGGGGACAATGACAATGAGCAGTTCTTC | CATSGDNDNEQFF
TRBJ2-2 | once | NA | TRBV5-1 | TGCGCCAGCAGCTTGGACCGGTACACCGGGGAGCTGTTTTTT | CASSLDRYTGELFF
TRBJ1-2 | few | NA | TRBV15 | TGTGCCACCAGCAGAGATCGTGGGGGCGTCTCTTATGGCTACACCTTC | CATSRDRGGVSYGYTF
TRBJ1-2 | few | NA | TRBV9 | TGTGCCAGCAGCGTAGGTCCCTACCCGGCTAACTATGGCTACACCTTC | CASSVGPYPANYGYTF
TRBJ1-3 | few | TRBD1 | TRBV10-3 | TGTGCCATCAGTGCGGGACAGAGCTCTGGAAACACCATATATTTT | CAISAGQSSGNTIYF
TRBJ1-5 | NA | NA | TRBV5-5 | TGTGCCAGCAGCTTGGCCCTGGGGGGGGTCCAGCCCCAGCATTTT | CASSLALGGVQPQHF
TRBJ2-4 | NA | NA | TRBV21-1 | TGTGCCAGCAGCAAAAGAAGTGCACAGCAGCTAGCCAAAAACATTCAGTACTTC | CASSKRSAQQLAKNIQYF
TRBJ2-7 | NA | TRBD2 | TRBV29-1 | TGCAGCTTTGTCTCTAGCGGGCGATCCTACGAGCAGTACTTC | CSFVSSGRSYEQYF
TRBJ1-2 | few | TRBD1 | TRBV12-3/TRBV12-4 | TGTGCCAGCAGTCGGACAGGGGATCATGGCTACACCTTC | CASSRTGDHGYTF
TRBJ2-5 | NA | TRBD2 | TRBV20-1 | TGCAGTGCTAGATACGGACTAGCTTGGGAGACCCAGTACTTC | CSARYGLAWETQYF